This T cell receptor beta chain came from a study of T cell repertoires in ileal Crohn's disease. In the study overall: At surgery, 30% to 40% of patients smoked, with median disease duration about 7.9 years.

For this clone: Its target is not known.

Whole-study results and caveats: Sorted CD8 T cells held more high-frequency clones than CD4. Clonal expansions were more frequent in active smokers than non-smokers at surgery.

Before sorting, lamina propria lymphocytes were separated from surgical specimens by density gradient. This table comes from immunoSEQ multiplex PCR, and its TCRdb copy is limited to in-frame clones, with some not included. The table shows 150 to 200 clones, with about 95% occurring only once. The sample was CD4+ T cells sorted from the ileum. The TCR comes from an adult with Crohn's disease.

CDR3 nucleotide sequence: TGTGCCAGCAGCTCCGGGGATCAGCCCCAGCATTTT. Protein sequence: CASSSGDQPQHF. The chain recombines TRBV7-9 with TRBJ1-5, with D unclear. Germline assignment: CDR1 SEHNR and CDR2 FQNEAQ (reference sequence). V lost 4 bases, J lost 5 bases, and 6 bases lay in between. CDR3 length equals 12 residues.